The sequence of this T cell receptor beta chain was determined in a study of blood T cell repertoires in COVID-19. Study-level background: T cells, B-cell-depleted T cells, or PBMCs provided the cDNA or gDNA that served as material.

The V gene lost 7 bases and the J gene lost 0 bases, with 10 bases spanning the gap. Germline loops: CDR1 MNHEY, CDR2 SVGAGI. The CDR3 loop spans 14 amino acids. Authors' analysis steps: Estimation of nucleated cell counts was performed using reference gene primer amplification. Some clones are missing from TCRdb's copy, which holds only in-frame ones; the method was immunoSEQ multiplex PCR. The V and J calls and clone size come from that table; D and trimming were worked out from the DNA. The table lists about 38,000 clones, about 87% of them singletons, with around 24% in the top ten. The sequence derives from a man between 45 and 60 years old with active or convalescent COVID-19. The V and J genes are TRBV6-5 and TRBJ2-1; TRBD1 is a possible D gene (5 bases). Input material: peripheral blood. The CDR3 nucleotides are TGTGCCAGCACAGGACAAAGCTCCTACAATGAGCAGTTCTTC. Translating it yields CASTGQSSYNEQFF.